Listed below are T cell receptor beta chains from one sample, sequenced in a study of metastatic and nonmetastatic thyroid tumors. TCRdb re-called the PCR reads with MiXCR. The sample contains 6,000 to 8,000 clones, around a quarter of which appear only once. The source material was adjacent normal tissue. The receptors here all came from a male donor with papillary thyroid cancer or a benign thyroid nodule (not recorded which). Some clones in this sample may be carry-over from other donors' samples. CDR3s include the opening cysteine and the closing phenylalanine or tryptophan. A D gene is named only where the DNA matches it firmly. Clone size appears in some rows only: once, few, many, or a class for an expanded clone.

>TRBV11-2|TRBJ2-7|few|TRBD1
CASSLDSGTGFYEQYF
TGTGCCAGCAGCTTAGATTCCGGGACAGGTTTTTACGAGCAGTACTTC
>TRBV28|TRBJ1-3|few|.
CASSSSRIGTIYF
TGTGCCAGCAGTTCCAGTAGGATAGGCACCATATATTTT
>TRBV4-1|TRBJ2-1|.|TRBD2
CASSPALSGKGGNEQFF
TGCGCCAGTAGCCCCGCCCTTAGCGGGAAAGGGGGCAATGAGCAGTTCTTC
>TRBV20-1|TRBJ2-3|medium-sized|TRBD2
CSARTLAGAPSTDTQYF
TGCAGTGCTAGAACGCTAGCGGGTGCCCCTAGCACAGATACGCAGTATTTT
>TRBV10-3|TRBJ1-5|few|.
CAISERGAGQPQHF
TGTGCCATCAGTGAGAGAGGGGCTGGTCAACCCCAGCATTTT
>TRBV6-1|TRBJ1-1|.|.
CASSAEGPTEAFF
TGTGCCAGCAGTGCCGAAGGTCCCACTGAAGCTTTCTTT
>TRBV12-3/TRBV12-4|TRBJ1-5|.|.
CASSRGDQPQHF
TGTGCCAGCAGCCGGGGCGATCAGCCCCAGCATTTT
>TRBV2|TRBJ2-2|few|.
CASSAGTTRAGELFF
TGTGCCAGCAGTGCAGGTACAACCCGCGCCGGGGAGCTGTTTTTT
>TRBV12-3/TRBV12-4|TRBJ2-3|few|.
CASSLDGGTDTQYF
TGTGCCAGCAGCCTGGACGGAGGGACAGATACGCAGTATTTT
>TRBV28|TRBJ2-1|few|.
CATPRGQIADEQFF
TGTGCCACCCCCAGGGGCCAAATCGCCGATGAGCAGTTCTTC
>TRBV4-3|TRBJ2-7|medium-sized|.
CASSQDGTSYEQYF
TGCGCCAGCAGCCAAGATGGGACATCCTACGAGCAGTACTTC
>TRBV11-2|TRBJ2-2|.|TRBD1
CASSRDRANTGELFF
TGTGCCAGCAGCCGGGACAGAGCGAACACCGGGGAGCTGTTTTTT
>TRBV24-1|TRBJ2-1|few|TRBD2
CATSDLGTSSNEQFF
TGTGCCACCAGTGATTTGGGGACTAGTTCCAATGAGCAGTTCTTC
>TRBV6-2/TRBV6-3|TRBJ1-6|large|.
CAVGDLRNSPLHF
TGTGCCGTCGGGGACCTACGCAATTCACCCCTCCACTTT
>TRBV20-1|TRBJ2-7|.|.
CSACNGPTYEQYF
TGCAGTGCTTGCAACGGGCCCACCTACGAGCAGTACTTC
>TRBV27|TRBJ1-5|.|TRBD1
CASSLSRGHQPQHF
TGTGCCAGCAGTTTATCCAGGGGGCATCAGCCCCAGCATTTT
>TRBV29-1|TRBJ1-1|medium-sized|.
CSVARQGTEAFF
TGCAGCGTTGCACGCCAGGGCACTGAAGCTTTCTTT
>TRBV6-2/TRBV6-3|TRBJ2-7|few|.
CASSYLVPNSYEQYF
TGTGCCAGCAGTTACTTGGTGCCAAACTCCTACGAGCAGTACTTC
>TRBV5-5|TRBJ1-1|.|.
CASSLGRTVFTEAFF
TGTGCCAGCAGCTTGGGTAGAACAGTGTTCACTGAAGCTTTCTTT
>TRBV11-3|TRBJ1-2|.|.
CASSLDTGNYGYTF
TGTGCCAGCAGCTTAGATACAGGAAACTATGGCTACACCTTC
>TRBV5-1|TRBJ2-2|.|TRBD2
CASSSLISRPGGRDTGELFF
TGCGCCAGCAGCTCGCTTATCTCCCGACCCGGCGGGAGGGACACCGGGGAGCTGTTTTTT
>TRBV6-1|TRBJ2-1|few|TRBD2
CASSVTSGGVGYNEQFF
TGTGCCAGCAGTGTAACTAGCGGGGGGGTGGGCTACAATGAGCAGTTCTTC
>TRBV10-1|TRBJ2-1|.|TRBD2
CASSVAGTSGYNEQFF
TGCGCCAGCAGTGTAGCCGGGACTAGCGGGTACAATGAGCAGTTCTTC
>TRBV20-1|TRBJ2-7|.|TRBD1
CSAGAPGQGSYEQYF
TGCAGTGCTGGGGCCCCGGGACAGGGCTCCTACGAGCAGTACTTC
>TRBV4-3|TRBJ2-1|many|TRBD2
CASSQQRGISNEQFF
TGCGCCAGCAGCCAACAGCGGGGCATAAGCAATGAGCAGTTCTTC
>TRBV6-5|TRBJ2-7|.|TRBD1
CASSSSETGHFYEQYF
TGTGCCAGCAGTTCTTCCGAGACAGGGCACTTCTACGAGCAGTACTTC
>TRBV6-1|TRBJ1-6|few|TRBD1
CASSPAGGSYNSPLHF
TGTGCCAGCAGCCCGGCAGGGGGCTCCTATAATTCACCCCTCCACTTT
>TRBV3-1|TRBJ1-2|once|.
CASSQLNSGYTF
TGTGCCAGCAGCCAATTAAACTCGGGCTACACCTTC
>TRBV5-1|TRBJ1-2|.|.
CASSFDRTAAYTF
TGCGCCAGCAGCTTCGACAGGACAGCGGCCTACACCTTC
>TRBV28|TRBJ1-2|.|.
CASSFPESRNYGYTF
TGTGCCAGCAGTTTCCCAGAGTCACGAAACTATGGCTACACCTTC
>TRBV12-3/TRBV12-4|TRBJ2-6|few|.
CASSFGGSGANVLTF
TGTGCCAGCAGTTTTGGAGGCTCTGGGGCCAACGTCCTGACTTTC
>TRBV7-6|TRBJ2-5|.|.
CASSLVTWRAYF
TGTGCCAGCAGCTTAGTTACCTGGAGGGCATACTTC
>TRBV3-1|TRBJ1-3|many|.
CASSLGNTIYF
TGTGCCAGCAGCCTGGGAAACACCATATATTTT
>TRBV4-2|TRBJ1-1|.|.
CASSNSGRPHMNTEAFF
TGTGCCAGCAGCAATAGCGGGAGGCCCCACATGAACACTGAAGCTTTCTTT
>TRBV6-1|TRBJ2-3|.|.
CASRNYRVSASDTQYF
TGTGCCAGCAGGAACTACAGGGTCTCCGCGAGCGATACGCAGTATTTT
>TRBV6-5|TRBJ1-2|medium-sized|.
CASSYSTADYGYTF
TGTGCCAGCAGTTACTCGACGGCAGACTATGGCTACACCTTC
>TRBV19|TRBJ1-4|.|.
CASTGPTKEKLFF
TGTGCCAGTACGGGACCAACGAAGGAAAAACTGTTTTTT
>TRBV5-1|TRBJ2-5|few|.
CASSLGLAQHLQETQYF
TGCGCCAGCAGCTTGGGTCTGGCCCAACACCTTCAAGAGACCCAGTACTTC
>TRBV6-1|TRBJ2-7|medium-sized|.
CASSRTVAYEQYF
TGTGCCAGCAGCAGGACGGTGGCCTACGAGCAGTACTTC
>TRBV18|TRBJ2-4|medium-sized|.
CASSPPSAKNIQYF
TGTGCCAGCTCACCACCCTCGGCTAAAAACATTCAGTACTTC
>TRBV5-1|TRBJ2-6|many|.
CASSLDPSPGANVLTF
TGCGCCAGCAGCTTGGACCCCAGCCCTGGGGCCAACGTCCTGACTTTC
>TRBV20-1|TRBJ2-3|.|TRBD2
CSARDPSGGPDTQYF
TGCAGTGCTAGAGATCCCTCGGGAGGCCCAGATACGCAGTATTTT
>TRBV10-3|TRBJ2-7|.|TRBD2
CAISEIGTSGDYEQYF
TGTGCCATCAGTGAGATAGGGACTAGCGGAGACTACGAGCAGTACTTC
>TRBV27|TRBJ2-2|many|TRBD2
CASRTSGSPGELFF
TGTGCCAGCAGGACTAGCGGGAGCCCCGGGGAGCTGTTTTTT